Here is one TCR beta chain with its context. The antigen remains unidentified. Assay used: immunoSEQ multiplex PCR; TCRdb lists only in-frame clones, some missing. This repertoire shows approximately 67,000 clones, around 83% found once; its top ten account for roughly 3.4%. The source of the sample is a study of neoadjuvant anti-PD-1 for oral cavity cancer. The wider study: Around day 43, patients without progression received a fourth nivolumab dose before surgery. Study outcomes and limitations: TCR analyses covered only a few patients per response group.

The specimen was PBMCs, collected before nivolumab (anti-PD-1) treatment. The receptor comes from a person between 40 and 80 years old with oral cavity squamous cell carcinoma.

The CDR3 spells CASSPIGLAATDTQYF. The CDR3 DNA follows: TGTGCCAGCAGCCCAATCGGACTAGCGGCCACAGATACGCAGTATTTT. V and J are TRBV14 and TRBJ2-3, with 10 bases that match TRBD2. Germline CDR1 is SGHDN and CDR2 is FVKESK. Germline trimming cut 4 bases from V and 2 bases from J; bases unmatched to any gene: 6. The CDR3 runs to 16 residues.